This T cell receptor beta chain was recorded in a study of early T cells in non-severe SARS-CoV-2 infection. Study findings and constraints: Clonotype matching in VDJdb favored anti-spike CD8 responses and did not capture private and CD4 specificities.

This clonotype was counted a few times. What it binds is not known. Germline CDR1 ENHRY, CDR2 SYGVKD. This CDR3 contains 13 residues. Between the trimmed V and J ends, which lost 3 bases and 1 base, there was a span of 6 bases. Individual cDNA molecules were tagged with unique molecular identifiers. From the 5' RACE reads, TCRdb called clonotypes with MiXCR, one entry per CDR3 protein. The table lists under 45,000 distinct CDR3 sequences, roughly 8% of them singletons. V is TRBV10-3 and J is TRBJ1-1; D is undetermined. This clonotype originated in an adult who was a healthcare worker with PCR-confirmed SARS-CoV-2 infection or an uninfected control (not recorded which). Material: whole blood, obtained at baseline. DNA for the CDR3: TGTGCCATCAGTGACTCAAGGAACACTGAAGCTTTCTTT. Its translation is CAISDSRNTEAFF.